This TCR beta chain derives from a study of identical twins. Study-level results: Modeled out-of-frame TCR alpha sharing in monozygotic twins fell below observed levels.

TCRdb analysed the 5' RACE reads with MiXCR anew, one entry per CDR3 protein. The sample has 460,000 or so distinct CDR3 sequences, approximately 14% seen once. This clonotype has ten or more counts. Antigen unknown. CDR1 and CDR2 from the germline V gene are SGHNT and YYREEE (reference sequence). The CDR3 has 19 amino acids. V was clipped by 2 bases and J by 1 base; unmatched bases: 9. The sample also formed part of further work on yellow fever vaccine responses in identical twins.

The sequenced material came from CD4+ T cells sorted from blood. The sequence came from a woman aged 18-29 years in good health. The V and J genes are TRBV5-4 and TRBJ2-6, with TRBD2 matching over 10 bases. The CDR3 nucleotides read TGTGCCAGCAGCTTTCGGACTAGCGGAGGACTGTCTGGGGCCAACGTCCTGACTTTC. This sequence encodes CASSFRTSGGLSGANVLTF.